The text below deals with one TCR beta chain. Purification of the CD8+ and CD4+ T cells relied on negative isolation, and TEMRA cells underwent FACS enrichment. The sample belongs to a study of CD8 T cells in Susac syndrome. V lost 4 bases, J lost 2 bases, and 9 bases stayed unmatched. This CDR3 is built from 16 residues. Germline V CDR1 and CDR2: SGHRS, YFSETQ. When the RNA was reverse transcribed, random hexamers were used with an input of about 0.5 to 1 ug. TCRdb fed the immunoSEQ multiplex PCR reads into MiXCR, producing one record per CDR3 protein. The sample shows around 130,000 distinct CDR3 sequences, 96% of them seen only once.

The V gene is TRBV5-1, the J gene TRBJ2-3; 8 bases match TRBD1. The clonotype originates from a human donor with Susac syndrome. Specimen: CD4+ T cells from PBMCs. CDR3 region: CASSHGRTGYTDTQYF. Written as DNA, the CDR3 is TGCGCCAGCAGCCACGGCCGGACAGGGTACACAGATACGCAGTATTTT.